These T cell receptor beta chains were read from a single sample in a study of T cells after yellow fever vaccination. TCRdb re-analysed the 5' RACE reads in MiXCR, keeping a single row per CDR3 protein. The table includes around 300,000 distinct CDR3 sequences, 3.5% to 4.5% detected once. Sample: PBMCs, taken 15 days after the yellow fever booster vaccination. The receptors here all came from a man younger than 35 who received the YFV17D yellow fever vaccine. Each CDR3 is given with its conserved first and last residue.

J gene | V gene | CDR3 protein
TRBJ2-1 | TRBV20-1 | CSARSRGLYNEQFF
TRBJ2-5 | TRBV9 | CASSVQGTVETQYF
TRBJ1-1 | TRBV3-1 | CASRDSRGGTEAFF
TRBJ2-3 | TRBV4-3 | CASSQDTLAGTDTQYF
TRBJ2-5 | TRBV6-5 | CASSPDLLAGGPETQYF
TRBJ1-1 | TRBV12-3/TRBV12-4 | CASSWRSSAFF
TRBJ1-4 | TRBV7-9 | CASSGQGTNEKLFF
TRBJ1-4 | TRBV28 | CASSLSGSSEKLFF
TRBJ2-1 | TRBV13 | CASSDTTEYNEQFF
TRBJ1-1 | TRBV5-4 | CASSSPMNTEAFF
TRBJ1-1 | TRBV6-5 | CASSKRFNTEAFF
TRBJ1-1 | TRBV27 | CASSSGQGAWEAFF
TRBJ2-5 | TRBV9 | CASSVTNHSPGTQYF
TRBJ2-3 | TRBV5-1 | CASSRGGYTDTQYF
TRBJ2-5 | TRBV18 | CASSRGRYQETQYF
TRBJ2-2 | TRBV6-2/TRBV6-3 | CASSLQEAGELFF
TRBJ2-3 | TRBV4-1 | CASSQEGFRTDTQYF
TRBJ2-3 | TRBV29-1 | CSVRGEGRADTQYF
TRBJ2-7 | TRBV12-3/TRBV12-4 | CASRGTSGGGYEQYF
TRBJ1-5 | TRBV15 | CATSRDKRGGQPQHF
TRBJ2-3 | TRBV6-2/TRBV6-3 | CASSEVGDRDTQYF
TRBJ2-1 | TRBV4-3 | CASSLGVGRGVNEQFF
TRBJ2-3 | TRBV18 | CASSPRVGGTDTQYF
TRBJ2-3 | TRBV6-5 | CASSYAGGQSTDTEYF
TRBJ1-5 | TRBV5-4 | CGSSSGHGDQPQHF
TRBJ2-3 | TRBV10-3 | CAISEFGGADTQYF
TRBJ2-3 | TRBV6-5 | CASSYSTGVPDTQYF
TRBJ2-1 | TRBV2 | CASSEGMSVNEQFF
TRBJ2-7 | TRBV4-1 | CASSQELAGPYEQYF